The 5 T cell receptor beta chains presented below share a single source sample, sequenced in a study of regulatory T cells in long-lasting Graves disease. iRepertoire HTBI primers and Arm-PCR of CDR3 regions built TCR beta libraries. TCRdb redid the calling of the multiplex PCR reads with MiXCR, one entry per CDR3 protein. The data show 400,000 to 550,000 distinct CDR3 sequences, about 15% seen once. Noted time point: newly diagnosed GD, antithyroid drugs for less than 3 months. There was RNA extracted from PBMCs, and the TCR library was made from it. This sample also belongs to another study, concerning T cells in Graves' hyperthyroidism and ophthalmopathy.

Specimen: peripheral blood mononuclear cells (PBMCs), collected at new diagnosis, from a patient treated with antithyroid drugs. These receptors originate from a woman younger than 45 with Graves disease.

As concerns this clonotype: A much larger clone is a single base away; this may be a read error. This sequence joins TRBV5-1 and TRBJ2-7, with a tentative D call TRBD2 (6 bases). Trimming left V 1 base short and J 5 bases short, with 13 bases between. The V gene's germline CDR1 is SGHRS and CDR2 YFSETQ. The CDR3 loop spans 14 amino acids. The CDR3 loop is CASSLTTGVNEQYF. The CDR3 DNA reads as TGCGCCAGCAGCTTGACGACGGGAGTAAACGAGCAGTACTTC.

This clonotype was recorded many times. V and J are TRBV20-1 and TRBJ1-5, with TRBD1 matching over 11 bases. V trimming: 0 bases; J trimming: 4 bases; junction bases outside the gene matches: 2. The CDR3 sequence is 15 residues long. Germline V gives CDR1 DFQATT, CDR2 SNEGSKA (reference sequence). The CDR3 is CSARDGTGGNQPQHF. The CDR3 coding sequence is TGCAGTGCTAGAGACGGGACAGGGGGGAATCAGCCCCAGCATTTT.

In this sample, this clonotype turned up many times. The chain recombines TRBV29-1 with TRBJ1-1, with D perhaps TRBD1 (5 bases). The CDR3 consists of 13 residues. Trimming pared 7 bases from V and 4 bases from J, leaving 16 bases between. In germline, CDR1 is SQVTM, CDR2 ANQGSEA. The DNA for the CDR3 is TGCAGCGCCTCATCAGGGAGCCGCACTGAAGCTTTCTTT. Translation: CSASSGSRTEAFF.

This clonotype was recorded at least ten times. This sequence joins TRBV27 and TRBJ2-1; perhaps TRBD2 as D (5 bases). Trimming took off 1 base at V and 0 bases at J, with 19 bases between the two ends. This CDR3 is 19 amino acids long. Germline V gene data show CDR1 as MNHEY and CDR2 as SMNVEV (reference sequence). DNA for the CDR3: TGTGCCAGCAGTTTATTGGACCTTGGGAGTATGAGCTCCTACAATGAGCAGTTCTTC. Translating gives CASSLLDLGSMSSYNEQFF.

This clonotype has just a few counts. The rearrangement joins TRBV9 to TRBJ2-1; either TRBD1 or TRBD2 may supply D (5 bases each). Trimming shortened V by 0 bases and J by 0 bases, and 10 bases separated the two germline ends. Per the germline V gene, CDR1 is SGDLS and CDR2 is YYNGEE. The CDR3 sequence is 16 residues long. Here the CDR3 reads CASSVGLRGSYNEQFF. The CDR3 nucleotides are TGTGCCAGCAGCGTAGGACTAAGGGGCTCCTACAATGAGCAGTTCTTC.